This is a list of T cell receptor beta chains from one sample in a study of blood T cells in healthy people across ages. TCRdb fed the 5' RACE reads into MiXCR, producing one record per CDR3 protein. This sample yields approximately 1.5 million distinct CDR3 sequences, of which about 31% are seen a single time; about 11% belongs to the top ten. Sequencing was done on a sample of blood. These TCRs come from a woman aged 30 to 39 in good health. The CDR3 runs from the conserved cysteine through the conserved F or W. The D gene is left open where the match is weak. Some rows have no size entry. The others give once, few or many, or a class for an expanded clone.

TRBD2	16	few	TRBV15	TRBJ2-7	TGTGCCACCAGCATAACCGGGACTAGTGAACACAATGAGCAGTACTTC	CATSITGTSEHNEQYF
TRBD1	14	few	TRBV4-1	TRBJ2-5	TGCGCCAGCAGCCAGGTCGGGACAGCGGAGACCCAGTACTTC	CASSQVGTAETQYF
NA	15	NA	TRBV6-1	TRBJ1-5	TGTGCCAGCAGTGAAGTCCGGAATAGCAATCAGCCCCAGCATTTT	CASSEVRNSNQPQHF
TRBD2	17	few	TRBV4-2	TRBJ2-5	TGTGCCAGCGGCCAAGGCGTGACTAGCGGGCCTCAAGAGACCCAGTACTTC	CASGQGVTSGPQETQYF
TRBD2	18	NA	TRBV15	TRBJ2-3	TGTGCCACCAGCAGAGGCCCTATACTAGCGGGAGTCTCAGATACGCAGTATTTT	CATSRGPILAGVSDTQYF
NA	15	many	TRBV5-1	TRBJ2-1	TGCGCCAGCAGCCGAGAGGTAGGGGTTAGCAATGAGCAGTTCTTC	CASSREVGVSNEQFF
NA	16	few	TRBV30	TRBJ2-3	TGTGCCTGGACTCTCGGGGGCCAGACTAGCACAGATACGCAGTATTTT	CAWTLGGQTSTDTQYF
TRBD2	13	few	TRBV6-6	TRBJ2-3	TGTGCCAGCTGCATAGCGGGGAGGGATACGCAGTATTTT	CASCIAGRDTQYF
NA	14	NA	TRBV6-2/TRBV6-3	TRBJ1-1	TGTGCCAGCATCAATGCCACCCGACGGACTGAAGCTTTCTTT	CASINATRRTEAFF
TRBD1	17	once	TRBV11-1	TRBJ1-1	TGTGCCAGCAGCACGAACCAGGGGGCGGCGGGGGAAACTGAAGCTTTCTTT	CASSTNQGAAGETEAFF
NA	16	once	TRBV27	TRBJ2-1	TGTGCCAGCAGTTTACTGGGCGCGGGAAAGGTTCGTGAGCAGTTCTTC	CASSLLGAGKVREQFF
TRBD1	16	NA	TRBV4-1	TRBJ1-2	TGCGCCAGCAGCCAAGATGGGGACAGGACATATAGGGGCTACACCTTC	CASSQDGDRTYRGYTF